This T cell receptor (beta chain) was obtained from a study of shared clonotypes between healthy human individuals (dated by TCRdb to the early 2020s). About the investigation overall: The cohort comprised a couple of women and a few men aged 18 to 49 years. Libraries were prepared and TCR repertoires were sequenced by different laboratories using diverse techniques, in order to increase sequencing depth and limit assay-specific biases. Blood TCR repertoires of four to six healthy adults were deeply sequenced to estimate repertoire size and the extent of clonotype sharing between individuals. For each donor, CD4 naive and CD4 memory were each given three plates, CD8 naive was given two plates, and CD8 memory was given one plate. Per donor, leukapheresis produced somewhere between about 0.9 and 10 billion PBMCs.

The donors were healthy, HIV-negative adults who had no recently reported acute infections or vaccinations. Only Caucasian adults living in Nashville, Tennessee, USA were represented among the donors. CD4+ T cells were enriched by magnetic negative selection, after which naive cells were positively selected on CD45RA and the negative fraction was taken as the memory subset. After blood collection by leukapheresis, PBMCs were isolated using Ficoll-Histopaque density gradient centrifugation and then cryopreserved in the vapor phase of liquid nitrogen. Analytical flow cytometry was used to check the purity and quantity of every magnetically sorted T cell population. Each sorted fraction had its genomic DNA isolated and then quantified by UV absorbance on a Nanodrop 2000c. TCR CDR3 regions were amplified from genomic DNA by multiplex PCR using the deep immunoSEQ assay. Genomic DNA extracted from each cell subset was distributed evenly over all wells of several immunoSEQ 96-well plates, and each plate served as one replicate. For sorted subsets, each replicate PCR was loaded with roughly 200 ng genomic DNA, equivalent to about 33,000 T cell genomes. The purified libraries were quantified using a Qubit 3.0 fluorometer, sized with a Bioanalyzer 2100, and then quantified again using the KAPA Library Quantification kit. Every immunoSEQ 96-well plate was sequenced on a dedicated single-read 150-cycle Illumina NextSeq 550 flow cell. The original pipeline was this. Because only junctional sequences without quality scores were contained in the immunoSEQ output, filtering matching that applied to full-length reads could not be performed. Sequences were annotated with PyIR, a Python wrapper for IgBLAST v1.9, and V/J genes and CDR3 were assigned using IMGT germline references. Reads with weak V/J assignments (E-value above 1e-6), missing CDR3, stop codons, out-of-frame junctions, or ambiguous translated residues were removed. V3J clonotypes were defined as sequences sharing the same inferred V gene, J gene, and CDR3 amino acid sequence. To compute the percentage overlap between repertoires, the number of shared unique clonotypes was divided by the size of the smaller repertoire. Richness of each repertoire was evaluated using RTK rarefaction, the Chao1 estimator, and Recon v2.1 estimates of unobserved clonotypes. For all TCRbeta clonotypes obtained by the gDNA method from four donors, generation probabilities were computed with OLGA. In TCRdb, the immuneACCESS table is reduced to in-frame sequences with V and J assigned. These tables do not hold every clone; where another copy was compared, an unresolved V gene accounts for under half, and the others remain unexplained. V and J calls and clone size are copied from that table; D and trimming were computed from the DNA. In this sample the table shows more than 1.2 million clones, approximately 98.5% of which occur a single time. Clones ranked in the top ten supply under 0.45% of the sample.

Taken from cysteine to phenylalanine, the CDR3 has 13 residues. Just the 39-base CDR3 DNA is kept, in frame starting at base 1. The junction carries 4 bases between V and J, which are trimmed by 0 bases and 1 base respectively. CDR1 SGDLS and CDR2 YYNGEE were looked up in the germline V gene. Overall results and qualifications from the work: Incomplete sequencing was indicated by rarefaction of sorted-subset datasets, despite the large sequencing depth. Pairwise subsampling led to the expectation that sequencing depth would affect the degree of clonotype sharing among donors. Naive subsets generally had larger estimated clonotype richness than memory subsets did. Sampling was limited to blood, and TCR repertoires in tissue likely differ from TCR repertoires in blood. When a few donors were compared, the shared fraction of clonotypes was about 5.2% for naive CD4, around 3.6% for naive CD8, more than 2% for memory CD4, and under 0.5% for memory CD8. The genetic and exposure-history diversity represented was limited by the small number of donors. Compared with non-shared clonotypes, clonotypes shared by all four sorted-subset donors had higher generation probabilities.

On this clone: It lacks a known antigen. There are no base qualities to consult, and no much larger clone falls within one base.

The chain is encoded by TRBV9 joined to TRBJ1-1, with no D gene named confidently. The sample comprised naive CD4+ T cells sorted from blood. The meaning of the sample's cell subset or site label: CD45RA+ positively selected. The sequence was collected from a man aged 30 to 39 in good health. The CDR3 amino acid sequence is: CASSVDTNTEAFF. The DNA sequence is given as TGTGCCAGCAGCGTAGACACGAACACTGAAGCTTTCTTT. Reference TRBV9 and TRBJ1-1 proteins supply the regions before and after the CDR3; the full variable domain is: DSGVTQTPKHLITATGQRVTLRCSPRSGDLSVYWYQQSLDQGLQFLIQYYNGEERAKGNILERFSAQQFPDLHSELNLSSLELGDSALYFCASSVDTNTEAFFGQGTRLTVV.